The next 4 T cell receptor beta chains were all read from a single sample in a study of post-analysis software for immune sequencing data. Study-wide results and caveats: With TRBV5-6, TRBV5-1 and TRBV20-1 included, 5 or 6 TRBV segments were more frequent in patients than in controls.

These receptors have no known antigen. Sequencing libraries made from TCR beta cDNA carried unique molecular identifiers. TCRdb passed the PCR reads through MiXCR, listing each CDR3 protein once. The sample contains around 700,000 distinct CDR3 sequences, about 60% of which appear only once. The specimen sequenced was blood. All receptors come from a girl aged 2-10 years with multiple sclerosis.

The V gene is TRBV11-3, the J gene TRBJ2-1, with TRBD1 matching over 9 bases. The J call may be incorrect, as the DNA end agrees better with TRBJ2-7. There are 19 residues in the CDR3. From germline, CDR1 is SGHNT and CDR2 YENEEA. This CDR3 is CASSFEVGGPGQGYNEQYF. In DNA, the CDR3 is TGTGCCAGCAGCTTCGAGGTGGGGGGACCGGGACAGGGCTACAATGAGCAGTACTTC.

The rearrangement links TRBV3-1 to TRBJ2-7; 9 nucleotides line up with TRBD1. Germline CDR1 and CDR2: LGHDT and YNNKEL (reference sequence). This CDR3 is 16 amino acids long. With V trimmed by 3 bases and J by 2 bases, 8 bases remained unmatched. CDR3 sequence reads: CASSQTTGGSPYEQYF. CDR3 nucleotide sequence: TGTGCCAGCAGCCAGACGACAGGGGGGAGTCCCTACGAGCAGTACTTC.

This clonotype was recorded only once. The chain has TRBV12-5 and TRBJ1-1; TRBD1 might be the D (5 bases). Per the germline V gene, CDR1 is LGHNT and CDR2 is FRNRAP. The CDR3 spans 13 residues. The ends were cut back, 6 bases at V and 8 bases at J, with 16 bases in the middle. The DNA of the CDR3 is TGTGCTAGTGGGATGCCCTCGGCAGGGGAAGCTTTCTTT. Translated: CASGMPSAGEAFF.

The CDR3 here is CASSPDNQETQYF. CDR3 DNA sequence: TGTGCCAGCAGCCCTGACAATCAAGAGACCCAGTACTTC. The chain couples TRBV7-9 to TRBJ2-5; D is unresolved. Trimming shortened V by 5 bases and J by 2 bases, and 9 bases separated the two germline ends. The CDR3 extends over 13 amino acids. Per germline, CDR1 SEHNR and CDR2 FQNEAQ (reference sequence). Full variable domain (rest looked up from reference TRBV7-9 and TRBJ2-5): DTGVSQNPRHKITKRGQNVTFRCDPISEHNRLYWYRQTLGQGPEFLTYFQNEAQLEKSRLLSDRFSAERPKGSFSTLEIQRTEQGDSAMYLCASSPDNQETQYFGPGTRLLVL.